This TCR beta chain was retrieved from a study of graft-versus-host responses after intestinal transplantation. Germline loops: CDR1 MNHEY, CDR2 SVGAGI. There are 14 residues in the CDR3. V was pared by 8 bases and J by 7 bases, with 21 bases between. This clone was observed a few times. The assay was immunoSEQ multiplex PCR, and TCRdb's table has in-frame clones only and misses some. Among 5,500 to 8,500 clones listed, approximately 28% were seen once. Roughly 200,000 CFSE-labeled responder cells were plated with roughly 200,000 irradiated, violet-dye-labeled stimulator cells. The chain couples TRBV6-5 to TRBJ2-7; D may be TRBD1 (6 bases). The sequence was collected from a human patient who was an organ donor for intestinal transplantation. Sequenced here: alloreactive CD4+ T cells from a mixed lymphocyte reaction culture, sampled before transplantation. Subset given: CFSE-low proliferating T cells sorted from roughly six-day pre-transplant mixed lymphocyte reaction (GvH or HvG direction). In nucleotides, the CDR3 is TGTGCCAGCGGGGAGACAGGACCTCCCTGGGAGCAGTACTTC. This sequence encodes CASGETGPPWEQYF.